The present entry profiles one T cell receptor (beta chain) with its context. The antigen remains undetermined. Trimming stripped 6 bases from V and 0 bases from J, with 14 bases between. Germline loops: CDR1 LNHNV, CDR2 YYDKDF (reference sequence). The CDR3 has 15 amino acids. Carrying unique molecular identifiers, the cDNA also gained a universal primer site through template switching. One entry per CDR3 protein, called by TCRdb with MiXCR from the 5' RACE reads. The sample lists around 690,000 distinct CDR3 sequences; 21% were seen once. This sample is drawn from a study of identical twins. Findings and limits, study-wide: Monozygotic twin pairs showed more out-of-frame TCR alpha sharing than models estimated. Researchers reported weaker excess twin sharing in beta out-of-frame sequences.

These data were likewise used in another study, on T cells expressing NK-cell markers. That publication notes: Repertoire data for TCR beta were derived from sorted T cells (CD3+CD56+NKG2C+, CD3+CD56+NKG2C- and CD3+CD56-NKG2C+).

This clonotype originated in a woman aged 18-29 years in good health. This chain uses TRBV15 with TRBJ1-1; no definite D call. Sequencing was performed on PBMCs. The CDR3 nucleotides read TGTGCCACCAGGGAGAGATCCCGTATGAACACTGAAGCTTTCTTT. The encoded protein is CATRERSRMNTEAFF. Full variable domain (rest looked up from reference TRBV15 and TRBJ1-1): DAMVIQNPRYQVTQFGKPVTLSCSQTLNHNVMYWYQQKSSQAPKLLFHYYDKDFNNEADTPDNFQSRRPNTSFCFLDIRSPGLGDTAMYLCATRERSRMNTEAFFGQGTRLTVV.